Listed here are 18 T cell receptor beta chains from one sample, sequenced in a study of response to subunit inactivated influenza vaccine. One entry per CDR3 protein results from TCRdb running MiXCR on the RT-PCR reads. This table has approximately 310,000 distinct CDR3 sequences, about a fifth appearing once. This sample comprised PBMCs from blood, obtained about 20 months after vaccination. These TCRs come from a man aged 50 to 69 who received an inactivated influenza vaccine.

Many counts were recorded for this clonotype. V gene TRBV12-3 or TRBV12-4 combines with J gene TRBJ1-3, with a tentative D call TRBD1 (5 bases). The CDR3 totals 14 residues. The germline V and J ends were trimmed by 4 bases and 2 bases, with 9 bases remaining between them. The CDR3 here is CASSSGRAGNTIYF. The CDR3 DNA follows: TGTGCCAGCAGTTCGGGACGGGCTGGAAACACCATATATTTT.

The table lists this clonotype with a few counts. This chain connects TRBV29-1 to TRBJ1-1; D possibly corresponds to TRBD1 (6 bases). CDR1 and CDR2 from the germline V gene are SQVTM and ANQGSEA. With 7 bases removed from V and 11 bases from J, the gap between germline ends came to 17 bases. The CDR3 is made up of 11 amino acids. The DNA of the CDR3 is TGCAGCGGCTCGTCGGGGGCTGCGGCTTTCTTT. Encoded protein: CSGSSGAAAFF.

The chain recombines TRBV5-1 with TRBJ2-2, with 9 bases lining up with TRBD1. The CDR3 runs to 14 residues. V lost 7 bases, J lost 7 bases, and 8 bases stayed unmatched. Germline CDR1 reads SGHRS; CDR2 reads YFSETQ. CDR3 amino acids: CASGWDRANGELFF. CDR3 nucleotides: TGCGCCAGCGGCTGGGACAGGGCGAACGGGGAGCTGTTTTTT. The whole variable domain, remainder taken from reference TRBV5-1 and TRBJ2-2, is KAGVTQTPRYLIKTRGQQVTLSCSPISGHRSVSWYQQTPGQGLQFLFEYFSETQRNKGNFPGRFSGRQFSNSRSEMNVSTLELGDSALYLCASGWDRANGELFFGEGSRLTVL.

This clonotype was picked up a small number of times. The chain employs TRBV7-9 and TRBJ1-5; D possibly corresponds to TRBD1 (6 bases). The ends were cut back, 6 bases at V and 9 bases at J, with 12 bases in the middle. The CDR3 runs to 12 residues. Per the germline V gene, CDR1 is SEHNR and CDR2 is FQNEAQ (reference sequence). The CDR3 DNA sequence: TGTGCCAGCAGTTACAGGGAAGGGCCCCAGCATTTT. It is translated as CASSYREGPQHF.

The chain carries TRBV29-1 and TRBJ2-7; 10 nucleotides agree with TRBD1. The V and J ends lost 5 bases and 1 base, in that order; junction bases with no gene match: 2. CDR3 length equals 13 residues. The germline V gene has CDR1 SQVTM and CDR2 ANQGSEA. CDR3 residues: CSVTGQGSYEQYF. Written as DNA, the CDR3 is TGCAGCGTTACGGGACAGGGGTCCTACGAGCAGTACTTC.

V usage is TRBV20-1 and J usage is TRBJ2-7; 7 bases are shared with TRBD1. CDR1 is DFQATT, CDR2 SNEGSKA, per germline (reference sequence). V lost 5 bases and J lost 3; bases outside the gene matches: 10. The CDR3 contains 14 residues. In DNA form, the CDR3 reads TGCAGTGCTTACGAGCCGGGACAGAGCTACGAGCAGTACTTC. As protein: CSAYEPGQSYEQYF.

This clonotype was observed a few times. The rearrangement joins TRBV7-9 to TRBJ1-5; unclear D gene. CDR3 length: 14 residues. V lost 5 bases to trimming and J lost 3 bases, with 11 bases between them. Germline CDR1 SEHNR, CDR2 FQNEAQ (reference sequence). CDR3 in amino acids: CASSLETNNQPQHF. The CDR3 DNA sequence: TGTGCCAGCAGCCTCGAGACTAACAATCAGCCCCAGCATTTT.

This clonotype came up a few times. The chain couples TRBV24-1 to TRBJ1-1; no definite D call. There are 16 residues in the CDR3. V was pared by 4 bases and J by 5 bases, with 19 bases between. Germline-derived CDR1 and CDR2 are KGHDR and SFDVKD. CDR3 region: CATSDPPVPPGTEAFF. The DNA of the CDR3 is TGTGCCACCAGTGACCCCCCTGTCCCTCCGGGGACTGAAGCTTTCTTT.

This clonotype showed up many times. The rearrangement joins TRBV20-1 to TRBJ1-6; possibly TRBD1 for D (5 bases). The CDR3 contains 12 residues. Germline V gene sequence: CDR1 DFQATT, CDR2 SNEGSKA (reference sequence). V lost 4 bases to trimming and J lost 9 bases, with 10 bases between them. CDR3 nucleotides: TGCAGTGCTATGGGGGAGGGTTCACCCCTCCACTTT. Protein sequence: CSAMGEGSPLHF.

The chain links TRBV29-1 to TRBJ2-2; 10 nucleotides line up with TRBD1. Trimming took 6 bases from V and 4 from J; bases not matched to a gene: 2. The CDR3 is made up of 13 amino acids. Germline CDR1 is SQVTM and CDR2 is ANQGSEA. In nucleotides, the CDR3 is TGCAGCGTGGACAGGGGGATCACCGGGGAGCTGTTTTTT. Translation gives CSVDRGITGELFF.

DNA for the CDR3: TGTGCCAGCAGCATCCAGGGGGATGAGCAGTTCTTC. This gives the protein CASSIQGDEQFF. The chain employs TRBV21-1 and TRBJ2-1; the table gives TRBD1 as D, unverified against the DNA. TRBV21-1 is termed a pseudogene. This CDR3 is built from 12 residues.

The chain is built from TRBV20-1 and TRBJ2-2; D perhaps matches TRBD2 (6 bases). Trimming took 3 bases from V and 6 from J, leaving 20 bases between them. CDR3 length: 16 residues. From germline, CDR1 is DFQATT and CDR2 SNEGSKA (reference sequence). The CDR3 DNA is TGCAGTGCTAGTCGTCTAGCGAAATTAATTCCCGGGGAGCTGTTTTTT. This gives the protein CSASRLAKLIPGELFF.

This chain links TRBV20-1 with TRBJ1-1, with TRBD1 matching over 8 bases. Germline V gene data show CDR1 as DFQATT and CDR2 as SNEGSKA (reference sequence). The CDR3 covers 13 residues. With V trimmed by 3 bases and J by 8 bases, 8 bases remained unmatched. The CDR3, as DNA: TGCAGTGCTAGTACAGGGGGTTATACCGAAGCTTTCTTT. Its protein product is CSASTGGYTEAFF.

The chain links TRBV12-3 or TRBV12-4 to TRBJ1-6; 8 nucleotides line up with TRBD1. Unmatched junction bases numbered 8, after V lost 6 bases and J lost 7 bases. The CDR3 consists of 15 residues. CDR3 amino acids: CASRPGQGPNSPLHF. The CDR3 nucleotides are TGTGCCAGCAGACCTGGACAGGGACCCAATTCACCCCTCCACTTT.

The chain recombines TRBV5-1 with TRBJ2-2, with no clear D. Between the trimmed V and J ends, which lost 2 bases and 2 bases, there was a span of 4 bases. Germline CDR1 and CDR2: SGHRS and YFSETQ. This CDR3 region has 13 residues. The CDR3 DNA follows: TGCGCCAGCAGCTTCCAAAACACCGGGGAGCTGTTTTTT. It codes for CASSFQNTGELFF.

This clonotype turned up a few times. The chain couples TRBV5-3 to TRBJ1-5; 7 bases agree with TRBD1. TRBV5-3 is labeled an ORF, and its function is uncertain. The junction had 8 bases not matched to a gene; V was cut back by 2 bases and J by 6 bases. This CDR3 has 15 amino acids. Here the CDR3 DNA reads TGTGCCAGAAGCTTAGGCCGACAGGGTGCTCAGCCCCAGCATTTT. It yields the protein CARSLGRQGAQPQHF.

This clonotype was seen a handful of times. The chain is built from TRBV2 and TRBJ2-7; D perhaps matches TRBD2 (7 bases). Trimming stripped 11 bases from V and 3 bases from J, with 20 bases between. The CDR3 runs to 14 residues. Germline CDR1 reads SNHLY; CDR2 reads FYNNEI. CDR3 protein: CAGRLPGGRYEQYF. The CDR3, as DNA: TGTGCCGGAAGGCTCCCGGGGGGCCGCTACGAGCAGTACTTC.

J is TRBJ2-2 and V is TRBV6-1, with TRBD1 as a possible D gene (6 bases). This CDR3 contains 15 residues. Deletions cut 10 bases from V and 8 bases from J, with 23 bases between. Germline V gene sequence: CDR1 MNHNS, CDR2 SASEGT. CDR3: CATNPPDSPRGELFF. CDR3 in DNA: TGTGCCACCAACCCGCCGGACAGTCCGCGGGGGGAGCTGTTTTTT.